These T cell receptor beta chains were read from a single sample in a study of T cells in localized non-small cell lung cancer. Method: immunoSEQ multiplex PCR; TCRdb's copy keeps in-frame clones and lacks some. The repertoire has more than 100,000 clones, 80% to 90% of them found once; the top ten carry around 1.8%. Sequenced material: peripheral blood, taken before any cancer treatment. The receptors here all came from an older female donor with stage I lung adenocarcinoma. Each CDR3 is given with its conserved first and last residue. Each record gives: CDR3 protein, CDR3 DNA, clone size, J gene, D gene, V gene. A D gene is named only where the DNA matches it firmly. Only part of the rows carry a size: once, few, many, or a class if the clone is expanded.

CASSPTGAGELFF	TGTGCCAGCAGCCCAACGGGGGCCGGGGAGCTGTTTTTT	-	TRBJ2-2	-	TRBV27
CASSRGGTGNTIYF	TGTGCCAGCAGTCGAGGGGGCACTGGAAACACCATATATTTT	-	TRBJ1-3	TRBD1	TRBV6-6
CAWSSGSSSDTQYF	TGTGCCTGGAGTAGCGGGAGTAGCTCAGATACGCAGTATTTT	-	TRBJ2-3	TRBD2	TRBV30
CASFGARQETQYF	TGTGCCAGCTTTGGGGCAAGACAAGAGACCCAGTACTTC	-	TRBJ2-5	-	TRBV28
CASRQGDHPYEQYF	TGTGCCAGCAGGCAAGGGGACCACCCCTACGAGCAGTACTTC	-	TRBJ2-7	-	TRBV28
CASSFGPGPYNEQFF	TGTGCCAGCAGCTTTGGGCCCGGTCCCTACAATGAGCAGTTCTTC	-	TRBJ2-1	-	TRBV11-3
CASSLSSGELFF	TGTGCCAGCAGTTTGTCCTCTGGGGAGCTGTTTTTT	-	TRBJ2-2	-	TRBV27
CASSLEAQLNTEAFF	TGCGCCAGCAGCTTGGAGGCACAGTTGAACACTGAAGCTTTCTTT	-	TRBJ1-1	-	TRBV5-1
CASSSGQLFSYNEQFF	TGTGCCAGCAGCTCCGGACAGCTGTTCTCCTACAATGAGCAGTTCTTC	few	TRBJ2-1	-	TRBV11-2
CASSSRDEQYF	TGCGCCAGCAGTTCTCGGGATGAGCAGTACTTC	-	TRBJ2-7	-	TRBV5-1
CASSLATKGGYEQFF	TGTGCCAGCAGCTTAGCAACAAAAGGAGGTTATGAGCAGTTCTTC	-	TRBJ2-1	-	TRBV7-8
CASSVGGMNTEAFF	TGTGCCAGCAGCGTTGGGGGAATGAACACTGAAGCTTTCTTT	-	TRBJ1-1	-	TRBV9
CASRLGAAGYEQYF	TGTGCCAGCAGGTTAGGGGCGGCGGGCTACGAGCAGTACTTC	-	TRBJ2-7	-	TRBV6-1
CASSLGQGAKEQYF	TGTGCCAGCAGTCTGGGACAGGGAGCGAAGGAGCAGTACTTC	-	TRBJ2-7	TRBD1	TRBV28
CASSPSRRSSYEQYF	TGTGCCAGTAGTCCTTCGAGACGTAGCTCCTACGAGCAGTACTTC	once	TRBJ2-7	-	TRBV19
CASSHQSYEQYF	TGTGCCAGCAGTCACCAGTCTTACGAGCAGTACTTC	-	TRBJ2-7	-	TRBV6-6
CASSSPATRGYTF	TGTGCCAGCAGTTCCCCCGCGACCCGGGGCTACACCTTC	-	TRBJ1-2	-	TRBV28
CASSSRVGYTF	TGTGCCAGCAGCTCGAGGGTTGGCTACACCTTC	few	TRBJ1-2	-	TRBV7-9
CSVEWGGDEQFF	TGCAGCGTTGAATGGGGGGGCGATGAGCAGTTCTTC	-	TRBJ2-1	-	TRBV29-1
CATRLAAYNEQFF	TGTGCCACCCGACTAGCGGCCTACAATGAGCAGTTCTTC	few	TRBJ2-1	TRBD2	TRBV10-3
CASSLGQGAREQYF	TGCGCCAGCAGCTTGGGACAGGGGGCGCGCGAGCAGTACTTC	-	TRBJ2-7	TRBD1	TRBV5-1
CASSSDRGAYNEQFF	TGTGCCAGCAGTTCCGACAGGGGGGCCTACAATGAGCAGTTCTTC	-	TRBJ2-1	TRBD1	TRBV6-5
CASLGAAKEQYF	TGTGCCAGCTTGGGGGCCGCTAAGGAGCAGTACTTC	once	TRBJ2-7	-	TRBV19
CASGPGGNAYEQYF	TGCGCCAGTGGCCCGGGCGGAAATGCCTACGAGCAGTACTTC	-	TRBJ2-7	-	TRBV5-1
CASSQLRTREAFF	TGTGCCAGCAGTCAACTCCGGACCCGAGAAGCTTTCTTT	-	TRBJ1-1	-	TRBV2
CASSIQGMRNTEAFF	TGTGCCAGTAGTATCCAGGGGATGCGGAACACTGAAGCTTTCTTT	-	TRBJ1-1	-	TRBV19
CASSRGEGTVGYTF	TGTGCCAGCAGCAGGGGAGAGGGAACGGTTGGCTACACCTTC	-	TRBJ1-2	-	TRBV6-5
CASSVLGGSSYEQYF	TGTGCCAGCAGCGTTCTAGGTGGGAGCTCCTACGAGCAGTACTTC	once	TRBJ2-7	-	TRBV27
CASSTGAYGYTF	TGCGCCAGCAGCACAGGGGCTTATGGCTACACCTTC	-	TRBJ1-2	TRBD1	TRBV23-1
CASSPQANNYGYTF	TGTGCCAGCAGCCCCCAGGCAAATAACTATGGCTACACCTTC	-	TRBJ1-2	-	TRBV4-2
CASSILPGRSSGNTIYF	TGTGCCAGTAGTATCCTCCCGGGACGGAGCTCTGGAAACACCATATATTTT	-	TRBJ1-3	-	TRBV19
CASRRAGGYTF	TGTGCCAGCAGAAGGGCCGGTGGCTACACCTTC	-	TRBJ1-2	-	TRBV5-6
CASSLASGVSYEQYF	TGTGCCAGCAGCTTAGCCTCGGGGGTGTCCTACGAGCAGTACTTC	-	TRBJ2-7	-	TRBV7-6
CASSLAAGPGNTIYF	TGCGCCAGCAGCTTGGCCGCGGGCCCGGGAAACACCATATATTTT	-	TRBJ1-3	-	TRBV5-1
CASRPGQGSGANVLTF	TGTGCCAGCCGGCCGGGACAGGGCAGTGGGGCCAACGTCCTGACTTTC	once	TRBJ2-6	TRBD1	TRBV27
CASSLGTGAPRNTQYF	TGTGCCAGCAGCTTAGGGACAGGGGCCCCACGGAATACGCAGTATTTT	-	TRBJ2-3	TRBD1	TRBV11-2
CAWSGGRNTEAFF	TGTGCCTGGTCCGGGGGCCGCAACACTGAAGCTTTCTTT	few	TRBJ1-1	-	TRBV30
CASSSKGGGSPFF	TGTGCCAGCAGCTCAAAAGGGGGCGGGAGTCCGTTCTTC	once	TRBJ2-1	-	TRBV7-3